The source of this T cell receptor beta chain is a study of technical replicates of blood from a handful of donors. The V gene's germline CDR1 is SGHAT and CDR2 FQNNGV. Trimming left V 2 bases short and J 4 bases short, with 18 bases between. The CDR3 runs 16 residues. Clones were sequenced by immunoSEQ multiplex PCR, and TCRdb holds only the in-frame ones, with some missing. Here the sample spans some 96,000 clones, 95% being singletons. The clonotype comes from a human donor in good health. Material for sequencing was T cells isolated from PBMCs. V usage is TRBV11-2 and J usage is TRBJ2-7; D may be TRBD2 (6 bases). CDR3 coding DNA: TGTGCCAGCAGCTTATTAGCTTCGGGAGCATGGTACGAGCAGTACTTC. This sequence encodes CASSLLASGAWYEQYF.